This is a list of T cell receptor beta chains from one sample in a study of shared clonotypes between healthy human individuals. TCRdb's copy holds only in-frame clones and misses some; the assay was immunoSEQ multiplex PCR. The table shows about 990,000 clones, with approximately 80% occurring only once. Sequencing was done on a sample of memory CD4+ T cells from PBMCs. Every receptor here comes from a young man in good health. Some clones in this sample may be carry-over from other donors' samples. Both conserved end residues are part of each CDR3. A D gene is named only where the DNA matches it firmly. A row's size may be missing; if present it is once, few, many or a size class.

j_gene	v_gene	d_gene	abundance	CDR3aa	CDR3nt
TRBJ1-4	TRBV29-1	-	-	CSVELGVKLFF	TGCAGCGTTGAACTCGGGGTAAAACTGTTTTTT
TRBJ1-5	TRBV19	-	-	CASRSQAEEGNQPQHF	TGTGCCAGTAGATCACAGGCGGAGGAGGGCAATCAGCCCCAGCATTTT
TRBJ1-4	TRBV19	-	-	CASSILSANEKLFF	TGTGCCAGTAGTATTTTGTCTGCTAATGAAAAACTGTTTTTT
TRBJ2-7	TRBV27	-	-	CASSSPRQGYEQYF	TGTGCCAGCAGTTCCCCCCGCCAGGGTTACGAGCAGTACTTC
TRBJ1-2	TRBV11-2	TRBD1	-	CASSLDHRGLGYTF	TGTGCCAGCAGCTTAGACCACAGGGGGCTTGGCTACACCTTC
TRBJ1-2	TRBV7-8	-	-	CASSLVSVLGPPSGGYTF	TGTGCCAGCAGCTTAGTTAGTGTTTTGGGCCCACCCTCGGGTGGCTACACCTTC
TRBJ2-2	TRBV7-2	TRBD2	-	CASSLGTSGTGELFF	TGTGCCAGCAGCCTCGGGACTAGCGGCACCGGGGAGCTGTTTTTT
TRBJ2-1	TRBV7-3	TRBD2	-	CASSQRGSEQFF	TGTGCCAGCAGCCAGCGGGGCTCTGAGCAGTTCTTC
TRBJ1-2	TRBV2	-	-	CASSVNGYTF	TGTGCCAGCAGTGTTAATGGCTACACCTTC
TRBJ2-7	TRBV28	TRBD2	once	CASSRSGSRYEQYF	TGTGCCAGCAGTAGGAGCGGGAGCCGATACGAGCAGTACTTC
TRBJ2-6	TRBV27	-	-	CASRGLSSGANVLTF	TGTGCCAGCAGGGGTTTGAGCTCTGGGGCCAACGTCCTGACTTTC
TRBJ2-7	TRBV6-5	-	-	CASSSAAGVSYEQYF	TGTGCCAGCAGCTCTGCGGCAGGGGTCTCCTACGAGCAGTACTTC
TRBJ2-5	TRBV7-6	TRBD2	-	CASSLSASGSGETQYF	TGTGCCAGCAGCTTAAGTGCTAGCGGGAGTGGAGAGACCCAGTACTTC
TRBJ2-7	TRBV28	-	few	CATLGGDRAEQYF	TGTGCCACCCTGGGCGGGGATAGGGCCGAGCAGTACTTC
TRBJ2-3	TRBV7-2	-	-	CASSFRLSFRPDTQYF	TGTGCCAGCAGCTTCCGACTAAGTTTTAGGCCAGATACGCAGTATTTT
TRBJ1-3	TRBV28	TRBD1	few	CASITYAGTGVSRGNTIYF	TGTGCCAGCATCACCTACGCCGGGACAGGGGTATCCCGTGGAAACACCATATATTTT
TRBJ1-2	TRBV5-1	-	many	CASSLRPGTDGYTF	TGCGCCAGCAGCTTGAGGCCTGGGACGGATGGCTACACCTTC
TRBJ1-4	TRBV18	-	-	CASSRQRASEKLFF	TGTGCCAGCTCACGACAGAGGGCGAGTGAAAAACTGTTTTTT
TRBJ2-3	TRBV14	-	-	CASSQLTPTDTQYF	TGTGCCAGCAGCCAATTGACACCCACAGATACGCAGTATTTT
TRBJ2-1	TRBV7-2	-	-	CASILTPAPGREQFF	TGTGCCAGCATCCTTACCCCGGCCCCTGGGAGGGAGCAGTTCTTC
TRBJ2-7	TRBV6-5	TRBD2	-	CATIGAGGAYEQYF	TGTGCCACCATCGGAGCGGGAGGCGCCTACGAGCAGTACTTC
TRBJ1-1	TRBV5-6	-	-	CASSLTKQGEAFF	TGTGCCAGCAGCTTGACGAAACAGGGTGAAGCTTTCTTT
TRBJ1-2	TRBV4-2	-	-	CASSQDSSYGYTF	TGTGCCAGCAGCCAAGACAGTTCCTATGGCTACACCTTC
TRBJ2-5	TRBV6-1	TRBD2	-	CASSVLAGEKETQYF	TGTGCCAGCAGTGTCCTAGCGGGAGAGAAGGAGACCCAGTACTTC
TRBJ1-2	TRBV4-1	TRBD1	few	CASSQGDSVNYGYTF	TGCGCCAGCAGCCAAGGGGACAGCGTCAACTATGGCTACACCTTC
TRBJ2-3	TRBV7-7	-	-	CASSLGGRPDTQYF	TGTGCCAGCAGCTTAGGCGGACGCCCAGATACGCAGTATTTT
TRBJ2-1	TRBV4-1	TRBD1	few	CASSHPIRDRGHEQFF	TGCGCCAGCAGCCACCCTATCCGGGACAGGGGTCATGAGCAGTTCTTC
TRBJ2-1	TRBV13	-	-	CASSLRGGDYNEQFF	TGTGCCAGCAGCTTACGGGGAGGAGACTACAATGAGCAGTTCTTC
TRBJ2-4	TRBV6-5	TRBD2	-	CASTPRGLGDIQYF	TGTGCCAGCACCCCTAGGGGACTAGGGGACATTCAGTACTTC
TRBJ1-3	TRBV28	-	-	CASSFPTAILTGNTIYF	TGTGCCAGCAGTTTCCCTACTGCGATACTAACTGGAAACACCATATATTTT
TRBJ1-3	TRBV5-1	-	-	CASSPGGGPGNTIYF	TGCGCCAGCAGCCCGGGCGGCGGACCGGGAAACACCATATATTTT
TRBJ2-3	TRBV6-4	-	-	CASSHGTDTQYF	TGTGCCAGCAGCCACGGGACAGATACGCAGTATTTT
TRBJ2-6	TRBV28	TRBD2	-	CASSPRWGASGAGTFGANVLTF	TGTGCCAGCAGCCCCAGGTGGGGGGCTAGCGGGGCGGGAACCTTTGGGGCCAACGTCCTGACTTTC
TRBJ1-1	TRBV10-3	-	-	CAISESGPPTKAFF	TGTGCCATCAGTGAGTCAGGACCCCCAACGAAAGCTTTCTTT
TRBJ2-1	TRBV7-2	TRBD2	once	CASSRRGGEAYNEQFF	TGTGCCAGCAGCCGGCGGGGAGGGGAGGCCTACAATGAGCAGTTCTTC
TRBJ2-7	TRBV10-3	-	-	CAISDQPYEQYF	TGTGCCATCTCAGACCAACCCTACGAGCAGTACTTC
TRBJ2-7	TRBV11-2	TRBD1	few	CASSRDRGSSYEQYF	TGTGCCAGCAGCCGCGACAGGGGGAGCTCCTACGAGCAGTACTTC
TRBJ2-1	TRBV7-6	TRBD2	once	CASSSYGGGSGRSAEQFF	TGTGCCAGCAGCTCCTACGGGGGAGGTAGCGGGAGGAGTGCTGAGCAGTTCTTC
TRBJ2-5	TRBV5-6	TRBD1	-	CASSLIKGAKRETQYF	TGTGCCAGCAGCTTGATTAAGGGGGCGAAGCGGGAGACCCAGTACTTC
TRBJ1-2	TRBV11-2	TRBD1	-	CASSPVDGTGNYGYTF	TGTGCCAGCAGCCCGGTGGATGGGACAGGGAACTATGGCTACACCTTC
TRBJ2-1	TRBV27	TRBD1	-	CASSLRGTGQGNEQFF	TGTGCCAGCAGTTTACGGGGGACAGGGCAGGGCAATGAGCAGTTCTTC
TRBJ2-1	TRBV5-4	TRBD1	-	CASSLDRGGYNEQFF	TGTGCCAGCAGCCTCGACAGGGGGGGGTACAATGAGCAGTTCTTC